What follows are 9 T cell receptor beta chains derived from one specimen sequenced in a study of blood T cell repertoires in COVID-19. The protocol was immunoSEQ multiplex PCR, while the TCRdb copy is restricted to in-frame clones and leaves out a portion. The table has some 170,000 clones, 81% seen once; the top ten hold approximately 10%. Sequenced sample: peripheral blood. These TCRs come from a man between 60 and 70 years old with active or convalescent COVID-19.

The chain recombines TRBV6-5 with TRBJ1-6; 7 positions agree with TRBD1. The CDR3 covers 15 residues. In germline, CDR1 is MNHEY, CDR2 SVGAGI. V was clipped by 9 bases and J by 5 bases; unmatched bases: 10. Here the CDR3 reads CASRSGTEDNSPLHF. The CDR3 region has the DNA TGTGCCAGTAGATCTGGGACAGAGGATAATTCACCCCTCCACTTT.

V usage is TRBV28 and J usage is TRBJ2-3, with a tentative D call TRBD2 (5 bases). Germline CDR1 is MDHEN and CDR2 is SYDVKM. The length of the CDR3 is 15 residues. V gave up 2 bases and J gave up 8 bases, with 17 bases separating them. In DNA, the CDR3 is TGTGCCAGCAGTTTAAGGCTAGCCACCCCCGGTACGCAGTATTTT. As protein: CASSLRLATPGTQYF.

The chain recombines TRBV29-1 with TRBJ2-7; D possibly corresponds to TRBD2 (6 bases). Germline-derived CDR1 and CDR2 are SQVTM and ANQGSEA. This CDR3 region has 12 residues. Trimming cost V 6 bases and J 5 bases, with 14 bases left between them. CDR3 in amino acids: CSVEGSSDEQYF. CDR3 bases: TGCAGCGTGGAGGGGTCTAGCGACGAGCAGTACTTC.

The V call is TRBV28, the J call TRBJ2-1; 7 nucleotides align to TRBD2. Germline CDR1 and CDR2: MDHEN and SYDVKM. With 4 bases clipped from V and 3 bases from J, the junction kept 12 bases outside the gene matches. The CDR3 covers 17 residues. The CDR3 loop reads CASSSPLASGGYNEQFF. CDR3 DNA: TGTGCCAGCAGTTCACCTCTCGCTAGCGGAGGCTACAATGAGCAGTTCTTC. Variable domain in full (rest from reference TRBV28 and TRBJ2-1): DVKVTQSSRYLVKRTGEKVFLECVQDMDHENMFWYRQDPGLGLRLIYFSYDVKMKEKGDIPEGYSVSREKKERFSLILESASTNQTSMYLCASSSPLASGGYNEQFFGPGTRLTVL.

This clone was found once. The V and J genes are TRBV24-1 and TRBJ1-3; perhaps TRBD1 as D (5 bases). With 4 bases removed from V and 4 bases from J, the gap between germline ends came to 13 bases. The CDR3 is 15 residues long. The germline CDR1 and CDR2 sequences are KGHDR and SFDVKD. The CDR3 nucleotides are TGTGCCACCAGTGACTCCGGGGGTGAAGGAAACACCATATATTTT. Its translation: CATSDSGGEGNTIYF.

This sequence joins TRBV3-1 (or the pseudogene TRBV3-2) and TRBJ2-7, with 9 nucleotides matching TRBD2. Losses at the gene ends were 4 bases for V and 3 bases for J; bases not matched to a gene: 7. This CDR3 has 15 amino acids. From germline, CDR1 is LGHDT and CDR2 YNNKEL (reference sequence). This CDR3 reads CASSPRSGGIYEQYF. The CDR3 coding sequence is TGTGCCAGCAGCCCCAGGAGCGGGGGGATCTACGAGCAGTACTTC.

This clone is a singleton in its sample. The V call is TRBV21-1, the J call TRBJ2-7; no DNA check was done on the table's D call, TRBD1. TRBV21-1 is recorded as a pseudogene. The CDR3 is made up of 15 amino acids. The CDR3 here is CASSKRRDRAYEQYF. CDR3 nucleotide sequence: TGTGCCAGCAGCAAACGCCGGGACAGGGCCTACGAGCAGTACTTC.

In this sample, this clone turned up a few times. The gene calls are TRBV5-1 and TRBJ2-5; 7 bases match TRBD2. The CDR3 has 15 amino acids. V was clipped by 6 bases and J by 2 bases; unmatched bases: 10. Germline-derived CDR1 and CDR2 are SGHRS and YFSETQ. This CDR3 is CASTLTGGPQETQYF. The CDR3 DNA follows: TGCGCCAGCACTCTTACGGGAGGCCCTCAAGAGACCCAGTACTTC.

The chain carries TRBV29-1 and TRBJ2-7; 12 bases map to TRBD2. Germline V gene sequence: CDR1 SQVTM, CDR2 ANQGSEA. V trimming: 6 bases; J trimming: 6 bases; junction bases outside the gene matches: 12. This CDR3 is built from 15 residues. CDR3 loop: CSVLQTLAGGPEQYF. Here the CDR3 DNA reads TGCAGCGTCTTACAGACTCTAGCGGGAGGGCCCGAGCAGTACTTC.